A single sample is the source of the 2 T cell receptor beta chains below, sequenced in a study of blood T cells in healthy people across ages. PCR was performed a second time for roughly 7 to 11 cycles using a sample-barcoded 5' primer and a J-beta primer mix. A single record per CDR3 protein comes from TCRdb applying MiXCR to the 5' RACE reads. Among about 930,000 distinct CDR3 sequences listed, approximately 32% were seen once. Separately, the same data were catalogued under a study of T cells of mothers and their children.

The sample comprised blood. The source is a woman in her forties in good health.

A word on this clonotype: Possible read error: a much larger clone is one base away. This chain joins TRBV18 and TRBJ1-2; weak D call: TRBD1 (5 bases). Germline loops: CDR1 KGHSH, CDR2 LQKENI. CDR3 length: 14 residues. CDR3 sequence (DNA): TGTGCCAGCTCACCCGGGACCGATAACTGTGGCTACACCTTC. Protein: CASSPGTDNCGYTF.

Notes on this clonotype: At one end the junction does not follow the germline gene, possibly because of a read error. This chain joins TRBV5-5 and TRBJ2-7; TRBD1 aligns across 10 bases. Germline CDR1 reads SGHKS; CDR2 reads YYEKEE (reference sequence). The length of the CDR3 is 15 residues. CDR3 coding DNA: TGTGCCTGCAGCAGGGACAGGGGCCGCTCCTACGAGCAGTACTTC. It yields the protein CACSRDRGRSYEQYF.